The T cell receptor (beta chain) under discussion was sequenced for a study of blood T cells in healthy people across ages. Background on the study: About one barcoded TCR beta cDNA was captured per two T cells.

This clonotype was observed a few times. V shed 3 bases, J shed 5 bases, and the junction held 2 bases outside the gene matches. The CDR3 is 13 amino acids. The V gene's germline CDR1 is SGHAT and CDR2 FQNNGV. A second PCR of roughly 7 to 11 cycles used a sample-barcoded 5' primer and a J-beta primer mix. TCRdb fed the 5' RACE reads into MiXCR, producing one record per CDR3 protein. The sample consists of some 560,000 distinct CDR3 sequences, around 27% of them appearing once. This same sample was also taken into another study, of T cells of mothers and their children. That paper adds: The entire RNA extract went into cDNA synthesis at about 1.5 ug per 15 ul. It was found that thymic selection shapes TCR recombination output similarly in related and unrelated pairs.

Source material: blood. The V gene is TRBV11-2, the J gene TRBJ1-2; 8 bases map to TRBD1. The source of this sequence is a boy under 10 years old in good health. The DNA for the CDR3 is TGTGCCAGCAGCTTTTGGACAGGGTATGGCTACACCTTC. It specifies CASSFWTGYGYTF.